The 30 T cell receptor beta chains presented below share a single source sample, sequenced in a study of control samples from healthy donors and cancer patients. Method: immunoSEQ multiplex PCR; TCRdb's copy keeps in-frame clones and lacks some. There are just over 90,000 clones in the sample; about 86% occur only once, and roughly 1.2% lies in the top ten. The specimen sequenced was blood. The receptors here all came from a woman in her fifties or sixties in good health.

The V gene is TRBV7-9, the J gene TRBJ2-7; tentatively, D is TRBD2 (5 bases). Trimming stripped 3 bases from V and 0 bases from J, with 9 bases between. The CDR3 consists of 14 residues. The germline gives CDR1 SEHNR, CDR2 FQNEAQ (reference sequence). The CDR3: CASSFQGSSYEQYF. CDR3 coding DNA: TGTGCCAGCAGCTTTCAAGGGAGCTCCTACGAGCAGTACTTC.

This clone was seen more than once but under ten times. J is TRBJ1-3 and V is TRBV6-2 or TRBV6-3; D is ambiguous. V lost 7 bases, J lost 0 bases, and 7 bases lay in between. The CDR3 is 13 amino acids. Germline CDR1 is MNHEY and CDR2 is SVGEGT. For the CDR3, the DNA is TGTGCCAGCACCTACTCCTCTGGAAACACCATATATTTT. This gives the protein CASTYSSGNTIYF.

J is TRBJ2-2 and V is TRBV5-4; D is unresolved. Germline lookup yields CDR1 SGHNT and CDR2 YYREEE (reference sequence). The CDR3 extends over 14 amino acids. The V end lost 0 bases, the J end lost 4 bases, and 7 bases lay between the germline ends. CDR3 bases: TGTGCCAGCAGCTTGGGCGGTGGCACCGGGGAGCTGTTTTTT. Encoded protein: CASSLGGGTGELFF.

This chain uses TRBV5-4 with TRBJ1-1, with D possibly being TRBD1 (5 bases). The CDR3 has 14 amino acids. Germline loops: CDR1 SGHNT, CDR2 YYREEE (reference sequence). V was shortened by 2 bases and J by 1 base, with 9 bases between the two germline ends. CDR3 nucleotide sequence: TGTGCCAGCAGCTTTCCGGGACCGAACACTGAAGCTTTCTTT. This sequence encodes CASSFPGPNTEAFF.

This clone was observed a single time. J is TRBJ2-1 and V is TRBV3-1 (or the pseudogene TRBV3-2), with 10 bases lining up with TRBD2. V was clipped by 3 bases and J by 15 bases; unmatched bases: 8. The CDR3 consists of 13 residues. Germline CDR1 LGHDT, CDR2 YNNKEL (reference sequence). CDR3 DNA sequence: TGTGCCAGCAGCCAGGAAGGGACTAGCGTGCCGTTCTTC. Translation gives CASSQEGTSVPFF.

This chain connects TRBV19 to TRBJ1-2; 7 bases are a match to TRBD1. CDR1 and CDR2 from the germline V gene are LNHDA and SQIVND (reference sequence). The CDR3 extends over 13 amino acids. Unmatched junction bases numbered 4, after V lost 5 bases and J lost 4 bases. The CDR3 bases are TGTGCCAGTAGTCATCAGGGGGGCTATGGCTACACCTTC. The encoded protein is CASSHQGGYGYTF.

The chain links TRBV13 to TRBJ2-2, with 8 bases fitting TRBD1. This CDR3 is built from 18 residues. The germline V gene has CDR1 PRHDT and CDR2 FYEKMQ (reference sequence). Unmatched junction bases numbered 10, after V lost 2 bases and J lost 2 bases. The CDR3 protein is CASSLIPRTGINTGELFF. As DNA, the CDR3 is TGTGCCAGCAGCTTAATCCCCAGGACAGGGATAAACACCGGGGAGCTGTTTTTT.

J is TRBJ2-7 and V is TRBV5-1; 7 bases agree with TRBD1. Trimming cost V 4 bases and J 0 bases; bases outside gene matches: 10. This CDR3 is built from 16 residues. CDR1 and CDR2 (germline): SGHRS, YFSETQ. Here the CDR3 DNA reads TGCGCCAGCAGCCCGAGGACAGGCCCCTACTCCTACGAGCAGTACTTC. The encoded protein is CASSPRTGPYSYEQYF.

CDR3 sequence (DNA): TGTGCCAGCAGTCACTTTCCGGCGGAGCAGTACTTC. Protein product: CASSHFPAEQYF. The J gene is TRBJ2-7, the V gene TRBV12-3 or TRBV12-4; D is ambiguous. This CDR3 region has 12 residues. Trimming cost V 5 bases and J 7 bases, with 12 bases left between them.

This chain joins TRBV24-1 and TRBJ1-2; TRBD1 is a possible D gene (6 bases). Trimming shortened V by 5 bases and J by 1 base, and 13 bases separated the two germline ends. CDR1 is KGHDR and CDR2 is SFDVKD in the germline V gene. The CDR3 is 15 residues long. The CDR3 sequence is CATSGGPGDNYGYTF. Here the CDR3 DNA reads TGTGCCACCAGTGGGGGGCCTGGAGATAACTATGGCTACACCTTC.

In its sample, this clone was seen a few times. The chain employs TRBV5-4 and TRBJ2-3; unclear D gene. Germline V lookup: CDR1 SGHNT, CDR2 YYREEE (reference sequence). The CDR3 length is 15 residues. The germline V and J ends were trimmed by 4 bases and 4 bases, with 16 bases remaining between them. The chain's CDR3 is CASSPGWGQADTQYF. CDR3 DNA: TGTGCCAGCAGCCCGGGTTGGGGTCAAGCAGATACGCAGTATTTT.

The rearrangement links TRBV5-4 to TRBJ2-7; the D is unclear. The germline gives CDR1 SGHNT, CDR2 YYREEE (reference sequence). Between the trimmed V and J ends, which lost 0 bases and 0 bases, there was a span of 7 bases. CDR3 size: 14 residues. Here the CDR3 reads CASSLEVNSYEQYF. The CDR3 DNA reads as TGTGCCAGCAGCTTGGAGGTGAACTCCTACGAGCAGTACTTC.

V usage is TRBV29-1 and J usage is TRBJ2-7, with TRBD1 matching over 8 bases. The CDR3 length is 12 residues. Trimming cost V 1 base and J 6 bases; bases outside gene matches: 2. CDR1 and CDR2 from the germline V gene are SQVTM and ANQGSEA. CDR3 nucleotide sequence: TGCAGCGTTGAAGTCAGGGGGCCCGAGCAGTACTTC. Residues: CSVEVRGPEQYF.

The rearrangement uses TRBV5-3 and TRBJ1-2; D possibly corresponds to TRBD1 (6 bases). TRBV5-3 is given ORF status, its function remaining uncertain. There are 14 residues in the CDR3. V gave up 6 bases and J gave up 6 bases, with 18 bases separating them. CDR3 sequence reads: CARTSQGKEDGYTF. CDR3 in DNA: TGTGCCAGAACCTCCCAGGGGAAGGAGGATGGCTACACCTTC.

The chain combines TRBV5-6 with TRBJ2-7; D unclear. Germline loops: CDR1 SGHDT, CDR2 YYEEEE. The CDR3 extends over 16 amino acids. V was cut by 4 bases and J by 4 bases, with 21 bases left in between. For the CDR3, the DNA is TGTGCCAGCAGCCTCGGTGCCCCTACAGTGTGGTACGAGCAGTACTTC. Translated, it gives CASSLGAPTVWYEQYF.

A single count supports this clone. This chain uses TRBV18 with TRBJ1-1, with no clear D. Per germline, CDR1 KGHSH and CDR2 LQKENI. Trimming took off 6 bases at V and 0 bases at J, with 11 bases between the two ends. The CDR3 covers 14 residues. CDR3 nucleotide sequence: TGTGCCAGCTCGTCGCGACAAGTGAACACTGAAGCTTTCTTT. It translates to CASSSRQVNTEAFF. The entire variable domain, with the rest obtained from reference TRBV18 and TRBJ1-1, is as follows: NAGVMQNPRHLVRRRGQEARLRCSPMKGHSHVYWYRQLPEEGLKFMVYLQKENIIDESGMPKERFSAEFPKEGPSILRIQQVVRGDSAAYFCASSSRQVNTEAFFGQGTRLTVV.

V usage is TRBV19 and J usage is TRBJ2-2, with 11 bases aligning to TRBD2. Germline V gene sequence: CDR1 LNHDA, CDR2 SQIVND (reference sequence). Germline trimming cut 5 bases from V and 4 bases from J; bases unmatched to any gene: 3. There are 15 residues in the CDR3. The CDR3 reads CASSPGLAVTGELFF. CDR3 in DNA: TGTGCCAGTAGTCCGGGACTAGCGGTCACCGGGGAGCTGTTTTTT.

The J gene is TRBJ2-7, the V gene TRBV3-1 (or the pseudogene TRBV3-2); 11 nucleotides line up with TRBD1. CDR3 length: 16 residues. Per germline, CDR1 LGHDT and CDR2 YNNKEL (reference sequence). V was pared by 5 bases and J by 5 bases, with 11 bases of the junction left unmatched. The CDR3 DNA reads TGTGCCAGCAGCTGGACGGGACAGGGGGAAAACGACGAGCAGTACTTC. This sequence encodes CASSWTGQGENDEQYF.

The chain recombines TRBV5-1 with TRBJ1-1; D is ambiguous. Germline CDR1 is SGHRS and CDR2 is YFSETQ. The CDR3 has 14 amino acids. Trimming left V 6 bases short and J 3 bases short, with 15 bases between. The CDR3 DNA reads TGCGCCAGCACCCCCCACCCCGGGGACACTGAAGCTTTCTTT. Translation: CASTPHPGDTEAFF.

The chain combines TRBV7-2 with TRBJ2-7, with 11 bases matching TRBD2. The germline CDR1 and CDR2 sequences are SGHTA and FQGNSA. CDR3 length: 18 amino acids. J gave up 6 bases and V 0 bases, and 13 bases lay outside the gene matches. The CDR3 reads CASSLAPGSGRGVSEQYF. The DNA for the CDR3 is TGTGCCAGCAGCTTAGCGCCGGGTAGCGGGAGGGGGGTGAGCGAGCAGTACTTC. The full variable domain, in which reference TRBV7-2 and TRBJ2-7 provide the parts outside the CDR3, is GAGVSQSPSNKVTEKGKDVELRCDPISGHTALYWYRQSLGQGLEFLIYFQGNSAPDKSGLPSDRFSAERTGGSVSTLTIQRTQQEDSAVYLCASSLAPGSGRGVSEQYFGPGTRLTVT.

The chain joins TRBV28 to TRBJ2-1; TRBD2 agrees at 8 bases. From germline, CDR1 is MDHEN and CDR2 SYDVKM. The CDR3 is made up of 17 amino acids. Trimming at V came to 4 bases and at J to 6 bases, leaving 14 bases not matched to a gene. This chain's CDR3 is CASSSIRLATRGNEQFF. DNA for the CDR3: TGTGCCAGCAGTTCGATTCGACTAGCGACTAGAGGCAATGAGCAGTTCTTC.

The J gene is TRBJ2-7, the V gene TRBV7-3; TRBD1 is a possible D gene (5 bases). With 5 bases removed from V and 4 bases from J, the gap between germline ends came to 18 bases. The CDR3 contains 15 residues. Looked up from germline, CDR1 is SGHTA and CDR2 is FQGTGA. The chain's CDR3 is CASSLQGGIEYEQYF. For the CDR3, the DNA is TGTGCCAGCAGCCTTCAGGGTGGGATTGAATACGAGCAGTACTTC. The entire variable domain, with the rest obtained from reference TRBV7-3 and TRBJ2-7, is as follows: GAGVSQTPSNKVTEKGKYVELRCDPISGHTALYWYRQSLGQGPEFLIYFQGTGAADDSGLPNDRFFAVRPEGSVSTLKIQRTERGDSAVYLCASSLQGGIEYEQYFGPGTRLTVT.

The chain links TRBV18 to TRBJ2-5, with 10 bases aligning to TRBD1. This CDR3 spans 15 amino acids. Trimming took 4 bases from V and 2 from J; bases not matched to a gene: 4. Germline V gives CDR1 KGHSH, CDR2 LQKENI. The CDR3 is CASSQDRGIQETQYF. The CDR3 nucleotides are TGTGCCAGCTCACAGGACAGGGGGATTCAAGAGACCCAGTACTTC.

The V call is TRBV5-1, the J call TRBJ1-1; 8 bases are shared with TRBD1. CDR1 is SGHRS and CDR2 is YFSETQ in the germline V gene. Germline trimming cut 4 bases from V and 5 bases from J; bases unmatched to any gene: 4. This CDR3 has 13 residues. The CDR3 protein is CASSRTGQTEAFF. CDR3 nucleotides: TGCGCCAGCAGCCGGACAGGGCAGACTGAAGCTTTCTTT.

For this clone: At one of its ends the junction is not consistent with the germline gene, which may arise from a read error. CDR3: CASSLTALPPSSYNGQFF. The DNA of the CDR3 is TGTGCCAGCAGTTTAACAGCCCTACCACCCAGCTCCTACAATGGGCAGTTCTTC. J is TRBJ2-1 and V is TRBV27; D is undetermined. Germline CDR1 MNHEY, CDR2 SMNVEV (reference sequence). This CDR3 region has 18 residues.

The chain has TRBV7-3 and TRBJ2-7; D is possibly TRBD1 (6 bases). CDR1 and CDR2 from the germline V gene are SGHTA and FQGTGA. The CDR3 contains 13 residues. Trimming removed 1 base from V and 3 bases from J, with 7 bases in between. The CDR3 loop is CASSLKGGYEQYF. CDR3 sequence (DNA): TGTGCCAGCAGCTTAAAAGGGGGCTACGAGCAGTACTTC.

The V and J genes are TRBV5-6 and TRBJ2-1; 7 bases map to TRBD1. After removal of 1 base from V and 3 bases from J, the junction contained 10 bases not matched to a gene. This CDR3 has 17 amino acids. CDR1 is SGHDT and CDR2 is YYEEEE in the germline V gene. CDR3 in DNA: TGTGCCAGCAGCTTGTTCGGGGCGACAGGGCTCTACAATGAGCAGTTCTTC. It translates to CASSLFGATGLYNEQFF.

This chain uses TRBV11-3 with TRBJ1-2; a possible D gene is TRBD1 (6 bases). V lost 5 bases and J 7 bases, leaving 14 bases between the germline ends. The CDR3 sequence is 13 residues long. Germline V CDR1 and CDR2: SGHNT, YENEEA. This CDR3 reads CASSENRASGYTF. The CDR3 coding sequence is TGTGCCAGCAGCGAAAACAGGGCGTCTGGCTACACCTTC.

This chain joins TRBV6-5 and TRBJ1-1, with TRBD1 identical over 7 bases. J gave up 3 bases and V 5 bases, and 6 bases lay outside the gene matches. There are 14 residues in the CDR3. Germline lookup yields CDR1 MNHEY and CDR2 SVGAGI. CDR3 in amino acids: CASSLWTGDTEAFF. The CDR3 DNA sequence: TGTGCCAGCAGTCTCTGGACAGGCGACACTGAAGCTTTCTTT.

This clone has just one count. The chain combines TRBV29-1 with TRBJ1-1; the D gene is possibly TRBD1 (5 bases). Germline lookup yields CDR1 SQVTM and CDR2 ANQGSEA. Trimming took 6 bases from V and 3 from J, leaving 14 bases between them. CDR3 length: 13 amino acids. CDR3 DNA sequence: TGCAGCGTGGGACCAGGGAGGGACACTGAAGCTTTCTTT. Translating it yields CSVGPGRDTEAFF. Using reference TRBV29-1 and TRBJ1-1 for the parts outside the CDR3, the full variable domain is SAVISQKPSRDICQRGTSLTIQCQVDSQVTMMFWYRQQPGQSLTLIATANQGSEATYESGFVIDKFPISRPNLTFSTLTVSNMSPEDSSIYLCSVGPGRDTEAFFGQGTRLTVV.